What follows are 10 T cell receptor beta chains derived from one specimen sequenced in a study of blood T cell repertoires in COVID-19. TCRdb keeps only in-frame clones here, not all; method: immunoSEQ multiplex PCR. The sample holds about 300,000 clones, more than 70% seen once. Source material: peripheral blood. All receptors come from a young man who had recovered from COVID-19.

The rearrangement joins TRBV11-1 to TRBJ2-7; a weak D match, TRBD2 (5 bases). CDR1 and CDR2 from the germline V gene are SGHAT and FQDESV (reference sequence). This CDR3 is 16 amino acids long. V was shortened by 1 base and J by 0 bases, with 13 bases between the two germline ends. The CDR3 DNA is TGTGCCAGCAGCTTAGGATCGGGAATCAGCTCCTACGAGCAGTACTTC. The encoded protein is CASSLGSGISSYEQYF. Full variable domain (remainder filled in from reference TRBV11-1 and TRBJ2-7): EAEVAQSPRYKITEKSQAVAFWCDPISGHATLYWYRQILGQGPELLVQFQDESVVDDSQLPKDRFSAERLKGVDSTLKIQPAELGDSAMYLCASSLGSGISSYEQYFGPGTRLTVT.

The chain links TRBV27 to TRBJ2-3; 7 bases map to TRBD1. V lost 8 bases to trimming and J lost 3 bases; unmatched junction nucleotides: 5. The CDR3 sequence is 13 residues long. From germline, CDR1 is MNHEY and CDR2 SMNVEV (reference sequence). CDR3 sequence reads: CASRQGRTDTQYF. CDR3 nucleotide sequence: TGTGCCAGCCGACAGGGTAGGACAGATACGCAGTATTTT.

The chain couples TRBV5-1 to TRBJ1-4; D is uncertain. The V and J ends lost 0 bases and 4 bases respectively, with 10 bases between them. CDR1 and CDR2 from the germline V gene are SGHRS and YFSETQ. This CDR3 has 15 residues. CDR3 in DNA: TGCGCCAGCAGCTTGGACCGGTCTCTTAATGAAAAACTGTTTTTT. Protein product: CASSLDRSLNEKLFF. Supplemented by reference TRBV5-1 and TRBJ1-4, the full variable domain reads KAGVTQTPRYLIKTRGQQVTLSCSPISGHRSVSWYQQTPGQGLQFLFEYFSETQRNKGNFPGRFSGRQFSNSRSEMNVSTLELGDSALYLCASSLDRSLNEKLFFGSGTQLSVL.

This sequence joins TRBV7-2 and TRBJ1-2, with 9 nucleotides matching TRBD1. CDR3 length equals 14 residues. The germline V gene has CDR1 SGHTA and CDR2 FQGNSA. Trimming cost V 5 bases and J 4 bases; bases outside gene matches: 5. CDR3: CASSPDRGVYGYTF. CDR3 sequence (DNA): TGTGCCAGCAGCCCCGACAGGGGGGTCTATGGCTACACCTTC.

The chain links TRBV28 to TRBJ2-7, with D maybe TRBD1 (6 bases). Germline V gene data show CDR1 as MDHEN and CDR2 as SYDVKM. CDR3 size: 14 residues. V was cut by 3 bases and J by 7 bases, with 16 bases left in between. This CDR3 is CASSFHYRVGEQYF. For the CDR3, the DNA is TGTGCCAGCAGTTTCCATTACAGGGTTGGGGAGCAGTACTTC.

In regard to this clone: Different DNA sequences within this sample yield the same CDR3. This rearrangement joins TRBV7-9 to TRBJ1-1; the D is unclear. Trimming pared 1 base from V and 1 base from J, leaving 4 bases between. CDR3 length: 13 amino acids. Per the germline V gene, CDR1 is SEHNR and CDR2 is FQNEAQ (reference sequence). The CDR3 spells CASSLGQNTEAFF. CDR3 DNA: TGTGCCAGCAGCTTAGGGCAGAACACTGAAGCTTTCTTT.

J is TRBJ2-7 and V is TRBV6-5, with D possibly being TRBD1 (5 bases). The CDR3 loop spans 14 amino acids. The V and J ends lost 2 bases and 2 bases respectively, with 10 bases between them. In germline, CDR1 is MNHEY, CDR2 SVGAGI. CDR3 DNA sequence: TGTGCCAGCAGTTACCTAAACAGGCCCTACGAGCAGTACTTC. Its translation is CASSYLNRPYEQYF.

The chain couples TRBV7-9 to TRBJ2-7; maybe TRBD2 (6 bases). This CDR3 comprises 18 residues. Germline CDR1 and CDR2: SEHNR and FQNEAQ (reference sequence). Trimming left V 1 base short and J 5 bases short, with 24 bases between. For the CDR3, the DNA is TGTGCCAGCAGCTTAGGGCAGGGTTGGGTCGGGAGATTCAACGAGCAGTACTTC. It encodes CASSLGQGWVGRFNEQYF.

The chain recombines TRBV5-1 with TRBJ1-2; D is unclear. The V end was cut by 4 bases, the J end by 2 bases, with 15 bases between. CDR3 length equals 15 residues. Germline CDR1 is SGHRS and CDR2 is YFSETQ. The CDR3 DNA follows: TGCGCCAGCAGCCACTCTCGGTACCCGAACTATGGCTACACCTTC. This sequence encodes CASSHSRYPNYGYTF.

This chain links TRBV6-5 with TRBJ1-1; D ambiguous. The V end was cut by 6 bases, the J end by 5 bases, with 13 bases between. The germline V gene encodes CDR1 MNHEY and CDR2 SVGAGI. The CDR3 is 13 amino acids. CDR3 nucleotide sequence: TGTGCCAGCAGACTCCGGGAATGGACTGAAGCTTTCTTT. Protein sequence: CASRLREWTEAFF.